A single sample is the source of the 6 T cell receptor beta chains below, sequenced in a study of blood T cell repertoires in COVID-19. Only in-frame clones appear in the TCRdb table, and some are missing; sequencing was by immunoSEQ multiplex PCR. The data show fewer than 85,000 clones, about four fifths seen once. Sequenced: peripheral blood. These receptors were obtained from a human donor in a cohort sampled during active COVID-19.

The chain combines TRBV4-2 with TRBJ2-5; TRBD2 aligns across 9 bases. The ends lost 2 bases at V and 2 bases at J; junction bases unmatched: 9. This CDR3 region has 17 residues. Germline assignment: CDR1 LGHNA and CDR2 YNFKEQ. CDR3 in DNA: TGTGCCAGCAGCCAATTGGAAGCGGGGGGCGCACAAGAGACCCAGTACTTC. The encoded protein is CASSQLEAGGAQETQYF.

This chain connects TRBV4-3 to TRBJ2-2, with 8 bases that match TRBD1. Per the germline V gene, CDR1 is LGHNA and CDR2 is YSLEER. Losses at the gene ends were 1 base for V and 5 bases for J; bases not matched to a gene: 3. The CDR3 length is 15 residues. CDR3 nucleotide sequence: TGCGCCAGCAGCCAAGGGACAGGGAAAACCGGGGAGCTGTTTTTT. This codes for CASSQGTGKTGELFF.

The chain uses TRBV20-1 and TRBJ2-7; perhaps TRBD2 as D (5 bases). Germline loops: CDR1 DFQATT, CDR2 SNEGSKA (reference sequence). This CDR3 is built from 10 residues. The V gene lost 6 bases and the J gene lost 12 bases, with 15 bases spanning the gap. CDR3 sequence reads: CSAPPSRGYF. The DNA for the CDR3 is TGCAGTGCGCCTCCCTCCCGGGGGTACTTC.

The V gene is TRBV13, the J gene TRBJ1-2, with 7 bases lining up with TRBD1. Per the germline V gene, CDR1 is PRHDT and CDR2 is FYEKMQ (reference sequence). The J segment lost 2 bases and the V segment lost 5 bases, leaving 11 bases of the junction unmatched. This CDR3 has 16 amino acids. The chain's CDR3 is CASSANRGAGNYGYTF. CDR3 in DNA: TGTGCCAGCAGCGCGAACAGGGGCGCGGGGAACTATGGCTACACCTTC.

V gene TRBV7-9 combines with J gene TRBJ2-5, with TRBD1 matching 7 bases. The length of the CDR3 is 17 residues. The V and J ends lost 2 bases and 5 bases, in that order; junction bases with no gene match: 14. The V gene's germline CDR1 is SEHNR and CDR2 FQNEAQ (reference sequence). The CDR3 bases are TGTGCCAGCAGCTTACTTAAGGGGGCATATGTAATCGAGACCCAGTACTTC. Its protein is CASSLLKGAYVIETQYF.

This chain uses TRBV10-1 with TRBJ2-4; maybe TRBD2 (5 bases). Germline-derived CDR1 and CDR2 are WNHNN and SYGVQD (reference sequence). The CDR3 is 16 amino acids. V was cut by 6 bases and J by 1 base, with 16 bases left in between. The CDR3 region is CASRDRLPYAKNIQYF. The CDR3 region has the DNA TGCGCCAGCAGGGATCGACTACCATATGCCAAAAACATTCAGTACTTC.